A selection of T cell receptor beta chains follows, all from one sample in a study of beta chain features in type 1 diabetes. Assay: immunoSEQ multiplex PCR; the TCRdb copy retains only in-frame clones and omits some. Among hundreds of thousands of clones listed, about an eighth were seen once. Material for sequencing was naive CD4+ T cells from blood. These receptor sequences come from a man younger than 35 with type 1 diabetes. Both conserved end residues are part of each CDR3. Fields, in order: D gene, J gene, V gene, clone size, CDR3 DNA, CDR3 protein. A D gene is named only where the DNA matches it firmly. Clone size is stated in some rows and not others, as once, few, many or a class when expanded.

D: TRBD2
J: TRBJ2-1
V: TRBV29-1
size: .
DNA: TGCAGCGTTACTCTAGCGGGCGGCAATGAGCAGTTCTTC
CDR3: CSVTLAGGNEQFF

D: TRBD2
J: TRBJ2-1
V: TRBV5-1
size: .
DNA: TGCGCCAGCAGCTTGGGAGGCGGGAGCTCCTACAATGAGCAGTTCTTC
CDR3: CASSLGGGSSYNEQFF

D: TRBD1
J: TRBJ2-1
V: TRBV16
size: .
DNA: TGTGCCAGCAGCCCCCGGACAGGGGGCAAGGATGAGCAGTTCTTC
CDR3: CASSPRTGGKDEQFF

D: TRBD1
J: TRBJ2-1
V: TRBV30
size: few
DNA: TGTGCCTGGAGTGTAGGGTTCGGGACAGGGTACTACAATGAGCAGTTCTTC
CDR3: CAWSVGFGTGYYNEQFF

D: .
J: TRBJ1-5
V: TRBV2
size: .
DNA: TGTGCCAGCAGTGCAGTCAGGGGTGAACAGCCCCAGCATTTT
CDR3: CASSAVRGEQPQHF

D: .
J: TRBJ1-5
V: TRBV28
size: few
DNA: TGTGCCAGCAGTGGACAGCCAGTCGGTCGGCCCCAGCATTTT
CDR3: CASSGQPVGRPQHF

D: .
J: TRBJ2-3
V: TRBV4-1
size: few
DNA: TGCGCCAGCAGCCCAGGGTTTCTTACTAGCACAGATACGCAGTATTTT
CDR3: CASSPGFLTSTDTQYF

D: .
J: TRBJ2-2
V: TRBV11-2
size: .
DNA: TGTGCCAGCAGCACTCGGACGGGTGGTGACACCGGGGAGCTGTTTTTT
CDR3: CASSTRTGGDTGELFF

D: .
J: TRBJ2-2
V: TRBV27
size: .
DNA: TGTGCCAGCAGTTTATTTGGCAGCACCGGGGAGCTGTTTTTT
CDR3: CASSLFGSTGELFF

D: .
J: TRBJ1-5
V: TRBV30
size: few
DNA: TGTGCCTGGAGTGCGGCCGGGACACACACAAGCAATCAGCCCCAGCATTTT
CDR3: CAWSAAGTHTSNQPQHF

D: .
J: TRBJ2-5
V: TRBV10-2
size: .
DNA: TGCGCCAGCAGTGAAGTGCCAGCGTGGGAGACCCAGTACTTC
CDR3: CASSEVPAWETQYF

D: .
J: TRBJ1-5
V: TRBV10-3
size: .
DNA: TGTGCCATCAGCTCCTTCAATCAGCCCCAGCATTTT
CDR3: CAISSFNQPQHF

D: TRBD2
J: TRBJ2-1
V: TRBV29-1
size: .
DNA: TGCAGCGTGACTAGCGGGTCCGGTGAGCAGTTCTTC
CDR3: CSVTSGSGEQFF

D: .
J: TRBJ2-7
V: TRBV25-1
size: .
DNA: TGTGCCAGCAGTGAAAGAGGACCCGGATACGAGCAGTACTTC
CDR3: CASSERGPGYEQYF

D: .
J: TRBJ2-7
V: TRBV28
size: few
DNA: TGTGCCACCCGACAGGCCTCCTACGAGCAGTACTTC
CDR3: CATRQASYEQYF

D: .
J: TRBJ2-6
V: TRBV4-2
size: .
DNA: TGTGCCAGCAGCCAAGATCTCGACCCCGGCTCTGGGGCCAACGTCCTGACTTTC
CDR3: CASSQDLDPGSGANVLTF

D: .
J: TRBJ2-3
V: TRBV25-1
size: .
DNA: TGTGCCAGCAACGACAGGAAAGCAGATACGCAGTATTTT
CDR3: CASNDRKADTQYF

D: TRBD2
J: TRBJ2-7
V: TRBV7-9
size: .
DNA: TGTGCCAGCAGCTTGACGGCGGGAGGACAAGGCGAGACGGGCTACGAGCAGTACTTC
CDR3: CASSLTAGGQGETGYEQYF

D: .
J: TRBJ1-3
V: TRBV28
size: few
DNA: TGTGCCAGCAGTTTATGGACAGGAGCCCTTGGAAACACCATATATTTT
CDR3: CASSLWTGALGNTIYF

D: TRBD1
J: TRBJ1-5
V: TRBV4-3
size: few
DNA: TGCGCCAGCAGCCAAGACGTCAGGGGGTTCGGGAGCAATCAGCCCCAGCATTTT
CDR3: CASSQDVRGFGSNQPQHF

D: TRBD1
J: TRBJ1-5
V: TRBV27
size: few
DNA: TGTGCCAGCAGCCGGGACAGGGGGCATCAGCCCCAGCATTTT
CDR3: CASSRDRGHQPQHF

D: .
J: TRBJ2-1
V: TRBV5-4
size: .
DNA: TGTGCCAGCAGCTTCCCCCTGGATAATGAGCAGTTCTTC
CDR3: CASSFPLDNEQFF

D: .
J: TRBJ1-5
V: TRBV5-1
size: .
DNA: TGCGCCAGCAGCTTGGGCGGAGTGAGCAATCAGCCCCAGCATTTT
CDR3: CASSLGGVSNQPQHF

D: .
J: TRBJ1-2
V: TRBV9
size: few
DNA: TGTGCCAGCAGCGTAGGTCCGCTCTATGGCTACACCTTC
CDR3: CASSVGPLYGYTF

D: TRBD2
J: TRBJ2-7
V: TRBV10-3
size: few
DNA: TGTGCCATCAGTGATCTAGCGGGAGAGGCCGAGCAGTACTTC
CDR3: CAISDLAGEAEQYF

D: .
J: TRBJ2-7
V: TRBV15
size: few
DNA: TGTGCCACCAGCAGAGAAATAGGCAGGTACGAGCAGTACTTC
CDR3: CATSREIGRYEQYF

D: .
J: TRBJ1-2
V: TRBV2
size: .
DNA: TGTGCCAGCAGTCCCGGGTATGGGGGCTACACCTTC
CDR3: CASSPGYGGYTF

D: .
J: TRBJ2-7
V: TRBV9
size: .
DNA: TGTGCCAGCAACTCCAGAGGTTTCTCCTACGAGCAGTACTTC
CDR3: CASNSRGFSYEQYF

D: .
J: TRBJ2-1
V: TRBV5-6
size: .
DNA: TGTGCCAGCAGCTTACCTCCGACAGGTCTCTATGAGCAGTTCTTC
CDR3: CASSLPPTGLYEQFF

D: .
J: TRBJ2-7
V: TRBV20-1
size: .
DNA: TGCAGTGGGGACGGGTCCTACGAGCAGTACTTC
CDR3: CSGDGSYEQYF

D: TRBD2
J: TRBJ2-7
V: TRBV4-1
size: .
DNA: TGCGCCAGCAGCCAACCTACTAGCGGAGCCTCCTACGAGCAGTACTTC
CDR3: CASSQPTSGASYEQYF

D: .
J: TRBJ2-5
V: TRBV2
size: .
DNA: TGTGCCAGCAAGGCTCCCGCGGTCGGGCAAGAGACCCAGTACTTC
CDR3: CASKAPAVGQETQYF

D: .
J: TRBJ2-6
V: TRBV10-3
size: few
DNA: TGTGCCATCAGACCCGGCGATCGGCTTAGAGTTGGGGCCAACGTCCTGACTTTC
CDR3: CAIRPGDRLRVGANVLTF

D: TRBD1
J: TRBJ1-1
V: TRBV6-1
size: .
DNA: TGTGCCAGCAGTGAACAGGACAGGTCCGAAGCTTTCTTT
CDR3: CASSEQDRSEAFF

D: .
J: TRBJ2-5
V: TRBV5-1
size: few
DNA: TGCGCCAGCAGCCAGACTCCTCAGGAGACCCAGTACTTC
CDR3: CASSQTPQETQYF

D: .
J: TRBJ2-4
V: TRBV9
size: few
DNA: TGTGCCAGCAGCGTCGAGGGGCAGGGAAGTATGAACATTCAGTACTTC
CDR3: CASSVEGQGSMNIQYF

D: TRBD1
J: TRBJ1-2
V: TRBV19
size: .
DNA: TGTGCCAGCCGACAGGGGGGGAACTATGGCTACACCTTC
CDR3: CASRQGGNYGYTF

D: .
J: TRBJ1-1
V: TRBV29-1
size: few
DNA: TGCAGCGTTGCAGAGAACACTGAAGCTTTCTTT
CDR3: CSVAENTEAFF

D: .
J: TRBJ2-1
V: TRBV9
size: few
DNA: TGTGCCAGCAGCGTAGGAGGATCCTACAATGAGCAGTTCTTC
CDR3: CASSVGGSYNEQFF

D: .
J: TRBJ2-1
V: TRBV9
size: .
DNA: TGTGCCAGCAGCGTAGAAAGGCATGAGCAGTTCTTC
CDR3: CASSVERHEQFF

D: .
J: TRBJ1-2
V: TRBV6-5
size: few
DNA: TGTGCCAGCAGCAAAACCCAAGCAGGTTGGAATGGCTACACCTTC
CDR3: CASSKTQAGWNGYTF

D: TRBD2
J: TRBJ2-5
V: TRBV23-1
size: few
DNA: TGCGCCAGCAGTCAATCGTTTAGGGGAGGGGAGACCCAGTACTTC
CDR3: CASSQSFRGGETQYF

D: .
J: TRBJ2-3
V: TRBV9
size: few
DNA: TGTGCCAGCACGAGCACAGATACGCAGTATTTT
CDR3: CASTSTDTQYF

D: .
J: TRBJ1-2
V: TRBV7-9
size: many
DNA: TGTGCCAGCAGCTCTTCCTATGGCTACACCTTC
CDR3: CASSSSYGYTF

D: .
J: TRBJ2-5
V: TRBV5-1
size: .
DNA: TGCGCCAGCAGCCTGGGCAGGGCTAAAGAGACCCAGTACTTC
CDR3: CASSLGRAKETQYF

D: .
J: TRBJ1-2
V: TRBV9
size: .
DNA: TGTGCCAGCAGCCCATCTATGGGGAATGATGGCTACACCTTC
CDR3: CASSPSMGNDGYTF

D: TRBD2
J: TRBJ2-3
V: TRBV11-2
size: few
DNA: TGTGCCAGTGGGCGTTTAGCGGGGGTCACAGATACGCAGTATTTT
CDR3: CASGRLAGVTDTQYF

D: .
J: TRBJ2-2
V: TRBV7-2
size: .
DNA: TGTGCCAGCAGCTTAGTCACGAACACCGGGGAGCTGTTTTTT
CDR3: CASSLVTNTGELFF

D: .
J: TRBJ1-5
V: TRBV29-1
size: .
DNA: TGCAGCGTTTCAACTCGGGACATCAATCAGCCCCAGCATTTT
CDR3: CSVSTRDINQPQHF

D: .
J: TRBJ1-5
V: TRBV19
size: few
DNA: TGTGCCAGTAGTATAGAAAGCCCGGCGGGTGATAGCAATCAGCCCCAGCATTTT
CDR3: CASSIESPAGDSNQPQHF

D: TRBD1
J: TRBJ1-5
V: TRBV7-2
size: few
DNA: TGTGCCAGCAGCCCACAGGGGCGCAATCAGCCCCAGCATTTT
CDR3: CASSPQGRNQPQHF

D: .
J: TRBJ2-7
V: TRBV5-1
size: few
DNA: TGCGCCAGCAGCTTGGTACAGGCCTCCTACGAGCAGTACTTC
CDR3: CASSLVQASYEQYF

D: .
J: TRBJ2-7
V: TRBV9
size: .
DNA: TGTGCCAGCAGCGTTGGGTACCCCGCCTACGAGCAGTACTTC
CDR3: CASSVGYPAYEQYF

D: .
J: TRBJ2-1
V: TRBV15
size: .
DNA: TGTGCCACCAGCAGTGCGGGTTCTTCCTACAATGAGCAGTTCTTC
CDR3: CATSSAGSSYNEQFF